This T cell receptor beta chain was sequenced in a study of radiation and T cells in renal cell carcinoma. Whole-study context: Nephrectomy followed 15 Gy stereotactic body radiation by 4 weeks. Study findings and constraints: In blood, top tumor clones expanded by 2 weeks, shrinking by 4.

With regard to this clone: Its cognate antigen is unknown.

Assay used: immunoSEQ multiplex PCR; TCRdb lists only in-frame clones, some missing. The sample holds roughly 130,000 clones; 88% are singletons and the top ten take 5.5% to 6.5%. The time point denotes: blood 2 weeks post-SBRT. Treatment: 15 Gy SBRT to primary tumor, nephrectomy 4 weeks later. The sequencing here drew on blood, taken from a patient whose treatment included radiotherapy and nephrectomy. This clonotype was obtained from a woman in her seventies with renal cell carcinoma.

The CDR3 DNA is TGTGCCAGCAGCTTGACAGGTACAGGGAGGTCACCCCTCCACTTT. It is translated as CASSLTGTGRSPLHF. V usage is TRBV5-4 and J usage is TRBJ1-6, with D possibly TRBD1 on 6 matching bases. Germline V gives CDR1 SGHNT, CDR2 YYREEE (reference sequence). The V gene lost 1 base and the J gene lost 10 bases, with 15 bases spanning the gap. This CDR3 has 15 residues. Filled out from reference TRBV5-4 and TRBJ1-6, the complete variable domain reads ETGVTQSPTHLIKTRGQQVTLRCSSQSGHNTVSWYQQALGQGPQFIFQYYREEENGRGNFPPRFSGLQFPNYSSELNVNALELDDSALYLCASSLTGTGRSPLHFGNGTRLTVT.